This T cell receptor (beta chain) originates from a study of T-cell reconstitution after alpha-beta-depleted transplantation in children. The CDR3 covers 19 residues. Germline-derived CDR1 and CDR2 are LGHNA and YNFKEQ. The ends lost 6 bases at V and 0 bases at J; junction bases unmatched: 12. Study observations and caveats: Several hundred expanded graft clones reportedly were the source of alpha-beta T cells about two months after transplant. Surviving thymic progenitors and recipient T cells were the source of high TCRbeta diversity at day 60 in some patients. After one year, T-cell counts and TCRbeta diversity mostly came from new T cells.

The TCRbeta library incorporated unique molecular identifiers. TCRdb processed the PCR reads anew with MiXCR; each CDR3 protein has one entry. Of some 300,000 distinct CDR3 sequences in the sample, over 7% are singletons; the top ten hold around 9.8%. Turning to this clonotype: The antigen remains unidentified.

The rearrangement joins TRBV4-2 to TRBJ1-3, with 12 bases that match TRBD1. This receptor was taken from a female patient aged 2-15 years who had a stem cell transplant for Fanconi anemia, so the T cells may come from the graft donor. The material sequenced was peripheral blood, taken 360 days after TCRalphabeta/CD19-depleted stem cell transplant. CDR3 loop: CASRTLRDRGRRSGNTIYF. The CDR3 DNA reads as TGTGCCAGCAGAACGCTCCGGGACAGGGGGCGACGCTCTGGAAACACCATATATTTT.